A selection of T cell receptor beta chains follows, all from one sample in a study of cytomegalovirus exposure and HLA in healthy donors. Profiled with immunoSEQ multiplex PCR; TCRdb holds only in-frame clones, not every one. The sample consists of fewer than 200,000 clones, roughly 85% of them appearing once. The source material was PBMCs. The source is a man between 40 and 49 years old in good health and CMV-seronegative. The CDR3 runs from the conserved cysteine through the conserved F or W. D genes are given only for firm matches. Clone size appears in some rows only: once, few, many, or a class for an expanded clone.

clone size: NA
J gene: TRBJ2-3
V gene: TRBV4-3
D gene: NA
CDR3 protein: CASSQSATRDTQYF
CDR3 DNA: TGCGCCAGCAGCCAATCCGCAACTCGAGATACGCAGTATTTT

clone size: NA
J gene: TRBJ2-1
V gene: TRBV2
D gene: TRBD2
CDR3 protein: CARSGSGGNEQFF
CDR3 DNA: TGTGCCAGGAGCGGGAGCGGGGGGAATGAGCAGTTCTTC

clone size: NA
J gene: TRBJ2-3
V gene: TRBV11-2
D gene: NA
CDR3 protein: CASSSRGFRTDTQYF
CDR3 DNA: TGTGCCAGCAGCTCCAGGGGTTTTCGCACAGATACGCAGTATTTT

clone size: NA
J gene: TRBJ2-1
V gene: TRBV28
D gene: NA
CDR3 protein: CASSSRTRGRENNEQFF
CDR3 DNA: TGTGCCAGCAGTTCACGTACGCGGGGACGAGAGAACAATGAGCAGTTCTTC

clone size: NA
J gene: TRBJ2-7
V gene: TRBV10-2
D gene: TRBD2
CDR3 protein: CASSESGLAGGPSYEQYF
CDR3 DNA: TGCGCCAGCAGTGAGTCGGGACTAGCGGGAGGGCCATCCTACGAGCAGTACTTC

clone size: NA
J gene: TRBJ2-7
V gene: TRBV4-1
D gene: TRBD1
CDR3 protein: CASSQDWTGITYEQYF
CDR3 DNA: TGCGCCAGCAGCCAAGATTGGACAGGGATAACCTACGAGCAGTACTTC

clone size: once
J gene: TRBJ2-7
V gene: TRBV19
D gene: NA
CDR3 protein: CASSSQKGDYEQYF
CDR3 DNA: TGTGCCAGTAGTAGCCAAAAAGGGGACTACGAGCAGTACTTC

clone size: NA
J gene: TRBJ2-1
V gene: TRBV5-1
D gene: NA
CDR3 protein: CASSLASNRDEQFF
CDR3 DNA: TGCGCCAGCAGCTTGGCATCTAACAGGGATGAGCAGTTCTTC

clone size: NA
J gene: TRBJ2-5
V gene: TRBV2
D gene: TRBD1
CDR3 protein: CASSPTGGGETQYF
CDR3 DNA: TGTGCCAGCAGTCCTACAGGGGGTGGCGAGACCCAGTACTTC

clone size: NA
J gene: TRBJ2-1
V gene: TRBV21-1
D gene: NA
CDR3 protein: CASSKAGGMDEQFF
CDR3 DNA: TGTGCCAGCAGCAAAGCGGGCGGGATGGATGAGCAGTTCTTC

clone size: NA
J gene: TRBJ1-5
V gene: TRBV10-1
D gene: NA
CDR3 protein: CASNRGGQPQHF
CDR3 DNA: TGCGCCAGCAACCGGGGTGGACAGCCCCAGCATTTT

clone size: NA
J gene: TRBJ2-7
V gene: TRBV11-1
D gene: NA
CDR3 protein: CASSLALAGLGYEQYF
CDR3 DNA: TGTGCCAGCAGCTTAGCATTGGCGGGCCTGGGGTACGAGCAGTACTTC

clone size: NA
J gene: TRBJ2-7
V gene: TRBV27
D gene: TRBD1
CDR3 protein: CASSWGTEVEQYF
CDR3 DNA: TGTGCCAGCAGTTGGGGGACAGAGGTGGAGCAGTACTTC

clone size: once
J gene: TRBJ1-3
V gene: TRBV5-1
D gene: TRBD1
CDR3 protein: CASSYGTETRGNTIYF
CDR3 DNA: TGCGCCAGCAGCTATGGGACAGAGACCCGAGGAAACACCATATATTTT

clone size: NA
J gene: TRBJ2-4
V gene: TRBV18
D gene: TRBD1
CDR3 protein: CASSPGTGIGKNIQYF
CDR3 DNA: TGTGCCAGCTCACCAGGGACAGGGATTGGCAAAAACATTCAGTACTTC

clone size: once
J gene: TRBJ1-1
V gene: TRBV28
D gene: NA
CDR3 protein: CASSPHSSPRAGTEAFF
CDR3 DNA: TGTGCCAGCAGCCCTCATAGTTCTCCTCGGGCGGGCACTGAAGCTTTCTTT

clone size: NA
J gene: TRBJ1-1
V gene: TRBV28
D gene: NA
CDR3 protein: CASSFIGTEAFF
CDR3 DNA: TGTGCCAGCAGTTTCATCGGTACTGAAGCTTTCTTT

clone size: NA
J gene: TRBJ2-7
V gene: TRBV2
D gene: NA
CDR3 protein: CASSESQRIYGQYF
CDR3 DNA: TGTGCCAGCAGTGAATCTCAGCGTATCTACGGGCAGTACTTC

clone size: NA
J gene: TRBJ1-4
V gene: TRBV28
D gene: NA
CDR3 protein: CASRSPRREKLFF
CDR3 DNA: TGTGCCAGCAGATCGCCAAGGAGGGAAAAACTGTTTTTT

clone size: NA
J gene: TRBJ2-2
V gene: TRBV6-4
D gene: NA
CDR3 protein: CASSLGPVNTGELFF
CDR3 DNA: TGTGCCAGCAGTCTTGGGCCAGTAAACACCGGGGAGCTGTTTTTT

clone size: NA
J gene: TRBJ1-3
V gene: TRBV5-1
D gene: TRBD1
CDR3 protein: CASSFGTGGSGNTIYF
CDR3 DNA: TGCGCCAGCAGCTTCGGAACAGGGGGCTCTGGAAACACCATATATTTT

clone size: NA
J gene: TRBJ2-2
V gene: TRBV7-9
D gene: NA
CDR3 protein: CASSSYTGELFF
CDR3 DNA: TGTGCCAGCAGCTCCTACACCGGGGAGCTGTTTTTT

clone size: NA
J gene: TRBJ2-5
V gene: TRBV5-1
D gene: TRBD2
CDR3 protein: CASSSRLAGQETQYF
CDR3 DNA: TGCGCCAGCAGCTCCCGACTAGCGGGGCAAGAGACCCAGTACTTC

clone size: few
J gene: TRBJ2-7
V gene: TRBV27
D gene: NA
CDR3 protein: CASSLSPRRPGLGEQYF
CDR3 DNA: TGTGCCAGCAGTTTAAGCCCCCGGCGGCCAGGGTTGGGCGAGCAGTACTTC

clone size: once
J gene: TRBJ2-7
V gene: TRBV19
D gene: TRBD1
CDR3 protein: CASSPGTALEQYF
CDR3 DNA: TGTGCCAGTAGTCCGGGGACAGCGCTCGAGCAGTACTTC

clone size: NA
J gene: TRBJ1-2
V gene: TRBV7-2
D gene: TRBD1
CDR3 protein: CASSVTGDYGYTF
CDR3 DNA: TGTGCCAGCAGCGTCACAGGGGACTATGGCTACACCTTC

clone size: NA
J gene: TRBJ2-3
V gene: TRBV30
D gene: TRBD1
CDR3 protein: CAWSKGAVSTDTQYF
CDR3 DNA: TGTGCCTGGAGTAAGGGGGCGGTCTCCACAGATACGCAGTATTTT

clone size: once
J gene: TRBJ1-4
V gene: TRBV28
D gene: NA
CDR3 protein: CASSSRVSGTPEKLFF
CDR3 DNA: TGTGCCAGCAGTTCGAGGGTTTCGGGGACTCCTGAAAAACTGTTTTTT

clone size: NA
J gene: TRBJ2-7
V gene: TRBV6-1
D gene: NA
CDR3 protein: CASSEGPGEYYEQYF
CDR3 DNA: TGTGCCAGCAGTGAAGGTCCAGGGGAGTACTACGAGCAGTACTTC

clone size: NA
J gene: TRBJ2-3
V gene: TRBV25-1
D gene: NA
CDR3 protein: CASRDTGTDTQYF
CDR3 DNA: TGTGCCAGCAGAGATACAGGGACAGATACGCAGTATTTT

clone size: few
J gene: TRBJ2-5
V gene: TRBV7-8
D gene: NA
CDR3 protein: CASSLVTGSETQYF
CDR3 DNA: TGTGCCAGCAGCTTAGTTACAGGGAGTGAGACCCAGTACTTC

clone size: NA
J gene: TRBJ1-1
V gene: TRBV7-2
D gene: NA
CDR3 protein: CASSLEGTRNTEAFF
CDR3 DNA: TGTGCCAGCAGCTTAGAGGGGACAAGGAACACTGAAGCTTTCTTT

clone size: NA
J gene: TRBJ2-1
V gene: TRBV5-6
D gene: TRBD2
CDR3 protein: CASSFGLAGGYNEQFF
CDR3 DNA: TGTGCCAGCAGCTTCGGACTAGCGGGGGGATACAATGAGCAGTTCTTC

clone size: NA
J gene: TRBJ1-1
V gene: TRBV4-1
D gene: NA
CDR3 protein: CASSQERGANTEAFF
CDR3 DNA: TGCGCCAGCAGCCAAGAACGGGGGGCGAACACTGAAGCTTTCTTT